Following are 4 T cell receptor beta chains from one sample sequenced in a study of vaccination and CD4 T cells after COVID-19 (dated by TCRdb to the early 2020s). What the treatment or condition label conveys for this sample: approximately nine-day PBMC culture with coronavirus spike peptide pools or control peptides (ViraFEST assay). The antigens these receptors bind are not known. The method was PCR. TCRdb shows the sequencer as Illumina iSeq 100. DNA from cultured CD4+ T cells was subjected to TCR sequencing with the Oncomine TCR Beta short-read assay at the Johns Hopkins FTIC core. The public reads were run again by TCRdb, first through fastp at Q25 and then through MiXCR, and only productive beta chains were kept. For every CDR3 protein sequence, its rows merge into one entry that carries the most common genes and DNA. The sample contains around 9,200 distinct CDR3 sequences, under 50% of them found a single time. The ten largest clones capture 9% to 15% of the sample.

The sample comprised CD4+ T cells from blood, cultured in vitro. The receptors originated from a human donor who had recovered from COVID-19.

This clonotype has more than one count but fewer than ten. The CDR3 sequence: CASRGIQGNQPQHF. CDR3 coding DNA: TGTGCCAGCAGGGGAATACAGGGCAATCAGCCCCAGCATTTT. The V gene is TRBV6-1, the J gene TRBJ1-5; D is possibly TRBD1 (5 bases). V lost 6 bases, J lost 2 bases, and 11 bases lay in between. The CDR3 spans 14 residues. CDR1 is MNHNS, CDR2 SASEGT, per germline.

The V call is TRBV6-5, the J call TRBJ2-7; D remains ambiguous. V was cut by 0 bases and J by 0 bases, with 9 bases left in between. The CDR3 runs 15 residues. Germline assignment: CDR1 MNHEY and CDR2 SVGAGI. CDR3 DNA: TGTGCCAGCAGTTACTCGCTTGAGGCCTCCTACGAGCAGTACTTC. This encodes CASSYSLEASYEQYF.

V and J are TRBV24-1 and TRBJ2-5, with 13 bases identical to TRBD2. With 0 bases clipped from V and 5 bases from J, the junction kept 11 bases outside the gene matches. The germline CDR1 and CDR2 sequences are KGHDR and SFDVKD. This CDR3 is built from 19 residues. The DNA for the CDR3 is TGTGCCACCAGTGATTTGCCACTAGCGGGGGGGCCCTTTCCTGAGACCCAGTACTTC. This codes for CATSDLPLAGGPFPETQYF.

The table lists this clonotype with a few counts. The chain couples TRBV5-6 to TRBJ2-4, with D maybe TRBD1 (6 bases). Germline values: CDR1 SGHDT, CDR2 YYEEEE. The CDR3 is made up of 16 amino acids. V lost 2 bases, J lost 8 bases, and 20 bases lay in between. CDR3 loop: CASSLRTGSRVDIQYF. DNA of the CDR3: TGTGCCAGCAGCTTAAGAACAGGGTCTAGGGTTGACATTCAGTACTTC.